Reported below is one T cell receptor (beta chain). Its antigen is unidentified. The data belong to a study of brain T cells in children with intractable seizures. The study's findings and limits: Patients' HCMV serostatus was unknown; virus specificity rests on CDR3 similarity alone. Clones missing pre-surgery may reflect undersampling of that blood sample.

The data were produced by immunoSEQ multiplex PCR, yet TCRdb's version contains in-frame clones alone and is incomplete. The sample includes about 340,000 clones, roughly 92% of them seen just once. V was pared by 6 bases and J by 4 bases, with 16 bases between. CDR3 length: 15 residues. Germline V lookup: CDR1 SEHNR, CDR2 FQNEAQ (reference sequence). Time point meaning: blood from clinic visit 5 months post-surgery; TSC patient then seizure free. Sequencing was limited to surgery cases with top T cell transcript signatures in brain tissue. This chain joins TRBV7-9 and TRBJ1-5; D possibly corresponds to TRBD1 (5 bases). This clonotype was sampled from a boy less than two years old with tuberous sclerosis and intractable seizures. The starting material was peripheral blood, obtained 4 to 5 months after surgery. The CDR3 reads CASSGQGQVNQPQHF. The CDR3 coding sequence is TGTGCCAGCAGTGGACAAGGCCAAGTAAATCAGCCCCAGCATTTT.